The next 10 T cell receptor beta chains were all read from a single sample in a study of cytomegalovirus exposure and HLA in healthy donors (dated by TCRdb to about 2017). Libraries came from the immunoSEQ multiplex PCR assay. Here the immuneACCESS table is served through TCRdb, limited to in-frame sequences with V and J called. Missing clones are a known gap in these copies; in checked studies unresolved V genes cover under half, and the rest lacks a known reason. Within this sample are some 100,000 clones, with about nine tenths of them counted one time only. The ten largest clonotypes hold about 2% of the sample. The sequenced sample consisted of PBMCs. These receptors were obtained from a young woman in good health and CMV-seronegative.

The J gene is TRBJ1-1, the V gene TRBV28, with a possible D match to TRBD1 (6 bases). The ends were cut back, 6 bases at V and 1 base at J, with 9 bases in the middle. This CDR3 has 13 residues. Germline CDR1 MDHEN, CDR2 SYDVKM. CDR3 in amino acids: CASRPGQNTEAFF. In DNA form, the CDR3 reads TGTGCCAGCAGACCGGGACAGAACACTGAAGCTTTCTTT.

This clone is a singleton in its sample. V and J are TRBV30 and TRBJ2-2; D gene unclear. Germline V gives CDR1 GTSNPN, CDR2 SVGIG (reference sequence). Trimming took off 3 bases at V and 4 bases at J, with 12 bases between the two ends. The CDR3 is made up of 14 amino acids. In DNA, the CDR3 is TGTGCCTGGAGGTCGCAGGCGCTCACCGGGGAGCTGTTTTTT. This encodes CAWRSQALTGELFF.

The gene calls are TRBV4-3 and TRBJ2-2, with D possibly TRBD1 on 5 matching bases. The length of the CDR3 is 16 residues. The germline V gene has CDR1 LGHNA and CDR2 YSLEER. V lost 3 bases to trimming and J lost 5 bases, with 16 bases between them. This CDR3 reads CASSHQTVLDTGELFF. The DNA of the CDR3 is TGCGCCAGCAGCCACCAGACAGTACTTGATACCGGGGAGCTGTTTTTT.

The chain carries TRBV7-6 and TRBJ1-5; D might be TRBD1 (5 bases). The V end was cut by 2 bases, the J end by 3 bases, with 8 bases between. The CDR3 is made up of 14 amino acids. In germline, CDR1 is SGHVS, CDR2 FNYEAQ. Written as DNA, the CDR3 is TGTGCCAGCAGCTTACAGGGTCACAATCAGCCCCAGCATTTT. This encodes CASSLQGHNQPQHF.

CDR3 sequence: CASSLDWAIGNTIYF. DNA of the CDR3: TGCGCCAGCAGCTTGGATTGGGCGATTGGAAACACCATATATTTT. The rearrangement uses TRBV5-1 and TRBJ1-3; D call uncertain. Looked up from germline, CDR1 is SGHRS and CDR2 is YFSETQ. The CDR3 has 15 residues. V lost 0 bases and J lost 3, with 10 bases in between.

The gene calls are TRBV7-9 and TRBJ1-1, with D uncertain. V lost 2 bases, J lost 10 bases, and 14 bases lay in between. The CDR3 loop spans 13 amino acids. Germline values: CDR1 SEHNR, CDR2 FQNEAQ (reference sequence). CDR3 coding DNA: TGTGCCAGCAGCTTATCGTCCGCTACCCCAGCTTTCTTT. It translates to CASSLSSATPAFF.

The V call is TRBV9, the J call TRBJ2-1; 8 bases line up with TRBD2. V shed 4 bases, J shed 8 bases, and the junction held 14 bases outside the gene matches. Germline CDR1 reads SGDLS; CDR2 reads YYNGEE. This CDR3 comprises 16 residues. CDR3 sequence reads: CASSPSRGTRRYEQFF. Here the CDR3 DNA reads TGTGCCAGCAGCCCAAGTCGGGGGACTAGACGCTATGAGCAGTTCTTC.

This clone was detected once. This chain connects TRBV11-1 to TRBJ2-2; 7 bases map to TRBD2. V shed 3 bases, J shed 6 bases, and the junction held 13 bases outside the gene matches. This CDR3 is 17 amino acids long. CDR1 is SGHAT, CDR2 FQDESV, per germline (reference sequence). For the CDR3, the DNA is TGTGCCAGCAGCTTCCCATCGGCGGGGGAACTCCCCGGGGAGCTGTTTTTT. Its protein product is CASSFPSAGELPGELFF.

V usage is TRBV7-2 and J usage is TRBJ2-3, with D hard to call. There are 12 residues in the CDR3. The ends were cut back, 3 bases at V and 5 bases at J, with 6 bases in the middle. Germline values: CDR1 SGHTA, CDR2 FQGNSA. In nucleotides, the CDR3 is TGTGCCAGCAGCTTTGCGCTAGATACGCAGTATTTT. Protein: CASSFALDTQYF.

V is TRBV6-1 and J is TRBJ2-7; D remains unclear. V shed 0 bases and J shed 2 bases, with 11 bases lying between them. Germline loops: CDR1 MNHNS, CDR2 SASEGT. The CDR3 spans 15 residues. In DNA, the CDR3 is TGTGCCAGCAGTGAAGCTCTCGTCGTAACCTACGAGCAGTACTTC. It specifies CASSEALVVTYEQYF.